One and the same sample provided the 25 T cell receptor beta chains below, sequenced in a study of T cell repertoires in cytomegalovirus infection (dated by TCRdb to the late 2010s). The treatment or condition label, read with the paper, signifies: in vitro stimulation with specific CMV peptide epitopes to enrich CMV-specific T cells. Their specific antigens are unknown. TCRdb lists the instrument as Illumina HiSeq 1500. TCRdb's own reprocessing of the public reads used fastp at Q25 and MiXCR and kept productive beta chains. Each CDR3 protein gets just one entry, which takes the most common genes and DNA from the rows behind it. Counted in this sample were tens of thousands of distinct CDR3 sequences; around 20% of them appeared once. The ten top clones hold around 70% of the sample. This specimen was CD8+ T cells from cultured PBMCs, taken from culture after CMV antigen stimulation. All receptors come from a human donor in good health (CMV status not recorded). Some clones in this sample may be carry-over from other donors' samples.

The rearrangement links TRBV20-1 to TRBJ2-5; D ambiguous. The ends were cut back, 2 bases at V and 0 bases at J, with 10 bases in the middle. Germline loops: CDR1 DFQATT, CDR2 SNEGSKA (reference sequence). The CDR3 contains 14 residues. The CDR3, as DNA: TGCAGTGCTAGATGGGCAAAGTACCAAGAGACCCAGTACTTC. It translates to CSARWAKYQETQYF.

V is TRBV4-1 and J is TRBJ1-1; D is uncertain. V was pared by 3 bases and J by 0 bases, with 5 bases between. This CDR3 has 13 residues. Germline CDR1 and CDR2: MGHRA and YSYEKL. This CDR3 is CASSQPVNTEAFF. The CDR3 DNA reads TGCGCCAGCAGCCAGCCAGTGAACACTGAAGCTTTCTTT.

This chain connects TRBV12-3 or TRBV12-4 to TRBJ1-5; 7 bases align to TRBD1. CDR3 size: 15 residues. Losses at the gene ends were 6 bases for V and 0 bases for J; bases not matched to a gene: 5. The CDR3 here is CASSYRGYSNQPQHF. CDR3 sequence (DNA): TGTGCCAGCAGCTACAGGGGTTATAGCAATCAGCCCCAGCATTTT.

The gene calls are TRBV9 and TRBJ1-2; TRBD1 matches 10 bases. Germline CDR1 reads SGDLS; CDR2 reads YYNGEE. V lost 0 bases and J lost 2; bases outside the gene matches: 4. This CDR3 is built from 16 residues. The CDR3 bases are TGTGCCAGCAGCGTAGGGGCGGGACAGGGGAACTATGGCTACACCTTC. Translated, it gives CASSVGAGQGNYGYTF. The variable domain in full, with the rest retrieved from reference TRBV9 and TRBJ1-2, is DSGVTQTPKHLITATGQRVTLRCSPRSGDLSVYWYQQSLDQGLQFLIQYYNGEERAKGNILERFSAQQFPDLHSELNLSSLELGDSALYFCASSVGAGQGNYGYTFGSGTRLTVV.

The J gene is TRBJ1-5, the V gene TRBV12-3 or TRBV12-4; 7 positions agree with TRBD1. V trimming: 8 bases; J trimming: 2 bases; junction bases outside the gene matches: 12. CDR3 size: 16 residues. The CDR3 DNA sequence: TGTGCCAGCGCCCCTTACGCCGGGACAGGCAATCAGCCCCAGCATTTT. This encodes CASAPYAGTGNQPQHF.

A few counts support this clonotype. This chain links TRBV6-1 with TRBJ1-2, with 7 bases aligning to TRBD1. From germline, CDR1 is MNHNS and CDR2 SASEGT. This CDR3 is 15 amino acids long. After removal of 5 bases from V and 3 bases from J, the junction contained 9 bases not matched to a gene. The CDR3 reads CASSLTGTADYGYTF. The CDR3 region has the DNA TGTGCCAGCAGTCTGACCGGGACAGCTGACTATGGCTACACCTTC.

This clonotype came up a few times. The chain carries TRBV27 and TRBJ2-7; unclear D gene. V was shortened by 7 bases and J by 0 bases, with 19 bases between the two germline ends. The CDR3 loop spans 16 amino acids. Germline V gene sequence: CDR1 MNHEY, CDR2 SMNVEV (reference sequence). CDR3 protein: CASTSLPWQNSYEQYF. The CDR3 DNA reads TGTGCCAGCACATCACTCCCTTGGCAGAACTCCTACGAGCAGTACTTC.

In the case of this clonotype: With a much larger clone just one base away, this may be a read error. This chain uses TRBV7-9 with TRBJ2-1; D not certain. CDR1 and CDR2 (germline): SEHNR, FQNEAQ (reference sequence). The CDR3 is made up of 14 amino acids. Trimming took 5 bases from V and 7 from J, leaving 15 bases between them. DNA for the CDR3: TGTGCCAGCAGCCCCAGCAGAGCCGGAAATGAGCAGTTCTTC. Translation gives CASSPSRAGNEQFF.

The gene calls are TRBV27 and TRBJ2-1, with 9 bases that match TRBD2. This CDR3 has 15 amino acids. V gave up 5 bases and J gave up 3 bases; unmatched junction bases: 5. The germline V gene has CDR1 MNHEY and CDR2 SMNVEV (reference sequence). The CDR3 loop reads CASSILAGFYNEQFF. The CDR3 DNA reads TGTGCCAGCAGTATTCTAGCGGGGTTCTACAATGAGCAGTTCTTC.

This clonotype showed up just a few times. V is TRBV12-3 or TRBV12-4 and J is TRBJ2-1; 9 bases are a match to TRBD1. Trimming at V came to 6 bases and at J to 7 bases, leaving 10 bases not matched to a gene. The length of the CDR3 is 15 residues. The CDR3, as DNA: TGTGCCAGCAGCTCCCGGGACAGGGCGGGGAATGAGCAGTTCTTC. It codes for CASSSRDRAGNEQFF.

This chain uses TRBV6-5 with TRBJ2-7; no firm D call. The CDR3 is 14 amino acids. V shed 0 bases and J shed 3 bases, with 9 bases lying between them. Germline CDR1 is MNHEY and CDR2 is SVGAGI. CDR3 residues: CASSYSGENYEQYF. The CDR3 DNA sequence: TGTGCCAGCAGTTACTCCGGAGAGAACTACGAGCAGTACTTC.

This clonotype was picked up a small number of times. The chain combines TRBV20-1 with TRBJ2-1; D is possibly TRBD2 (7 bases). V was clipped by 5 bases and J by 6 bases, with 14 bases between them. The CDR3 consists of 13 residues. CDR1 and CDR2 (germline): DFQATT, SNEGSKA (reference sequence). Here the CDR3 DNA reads TGCAGTGCTGTGGGGGGCGGGGGCAATGAGCAGTTCTTC. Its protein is CSAVGGGGNEQFF.

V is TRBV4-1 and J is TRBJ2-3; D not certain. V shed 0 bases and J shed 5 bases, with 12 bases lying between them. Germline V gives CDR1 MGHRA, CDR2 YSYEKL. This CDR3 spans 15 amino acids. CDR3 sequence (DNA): TGCGCCAGCAGCCAAGAAAGTGTGGCAGGAGATACGCAGTATTTT. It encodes CASSQESVAGDTQYF.

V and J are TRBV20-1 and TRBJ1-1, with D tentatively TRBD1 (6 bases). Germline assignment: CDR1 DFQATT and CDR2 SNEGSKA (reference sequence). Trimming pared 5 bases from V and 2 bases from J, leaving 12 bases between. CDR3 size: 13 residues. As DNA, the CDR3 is TGCAGTGCTCATGGGACACTTAACACTGAAGCTTTCTTT. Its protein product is CSAHGTLNTEAFF.

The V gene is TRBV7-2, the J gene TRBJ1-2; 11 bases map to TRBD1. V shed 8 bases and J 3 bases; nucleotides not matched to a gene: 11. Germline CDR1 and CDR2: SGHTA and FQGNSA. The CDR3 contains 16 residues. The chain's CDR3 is CASGGTGGLSDYGYTF. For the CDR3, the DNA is TGTGCCAGCGGAGGGACAGGGGGACTCTCTGACTATGGCTACACCTTC.

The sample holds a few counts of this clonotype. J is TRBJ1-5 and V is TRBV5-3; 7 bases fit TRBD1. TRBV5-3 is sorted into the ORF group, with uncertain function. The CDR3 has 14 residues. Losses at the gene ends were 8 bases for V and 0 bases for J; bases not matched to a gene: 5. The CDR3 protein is CASTDRNSNQPQHF. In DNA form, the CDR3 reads TGTGCCAGTACGGACAGGAATAGCAATCAGCCCCAGCATTTT.

The CDR3 sequence is CASSLGDISYEQYF. In DNA form, the CDR3 reads TGTGCCAGCAGCTTGGGGGACATCTCCTACGAGCAGTACTTC. The chain couples TRBV11-1 to TRBJ2-7; D perhaps matches TRBD1 (6 bases). This CDR3 contains 14 residues. Germline V gives CDR1 SGHAT, CDR2 FQDESV (reference sequence). V was cut by 3 bases and J by 0 bases, with 9 bases left in between.

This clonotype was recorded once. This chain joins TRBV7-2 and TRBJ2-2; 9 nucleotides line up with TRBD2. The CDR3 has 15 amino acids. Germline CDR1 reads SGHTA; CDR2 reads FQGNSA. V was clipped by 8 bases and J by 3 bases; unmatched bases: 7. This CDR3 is CASRSSGGHTGELFF. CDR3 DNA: TGTGCCAGCCGAAGTAGCGGGGGCCACACCGGGGAGCTGTTTTTT. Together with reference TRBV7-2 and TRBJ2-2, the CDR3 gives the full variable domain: GAGVSQSPSNKVTEKGKDVELRCDPISGHTALYWYRQSLGQGLEFLIYFQGNSAPDKSGLPSDRFSAERTGGSVSTLTIQRTQQEDSAVYLCASRSSGGHTGELFFGEGSRLTVL.

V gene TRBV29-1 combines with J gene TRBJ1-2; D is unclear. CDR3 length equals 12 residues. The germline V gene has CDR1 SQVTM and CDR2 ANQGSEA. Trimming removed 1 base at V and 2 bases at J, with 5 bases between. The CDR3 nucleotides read TGCAGCGTTGAAGCTGAGAACTATGGCTACACCTTC. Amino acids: CSVEAENYGYTF.

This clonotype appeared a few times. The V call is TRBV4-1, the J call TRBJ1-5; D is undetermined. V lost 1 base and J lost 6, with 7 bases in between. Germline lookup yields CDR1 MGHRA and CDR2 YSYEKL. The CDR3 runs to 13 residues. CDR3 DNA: TGCGCCAGCAGCCAAGGCTGGGCTCAGCCCCAGCATTTT. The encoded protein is CASSQGWAQPQHF.

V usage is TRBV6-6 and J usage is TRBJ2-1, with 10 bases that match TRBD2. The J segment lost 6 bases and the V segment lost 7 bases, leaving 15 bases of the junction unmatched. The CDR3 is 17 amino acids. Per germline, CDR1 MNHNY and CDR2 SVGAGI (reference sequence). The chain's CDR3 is CASTLPSGSGLGNEQFF. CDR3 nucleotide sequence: TGTGCCAGCACCCTGCCTAGCGGGAGTGGATTGGGCAATGAGCAGTTCTTC.

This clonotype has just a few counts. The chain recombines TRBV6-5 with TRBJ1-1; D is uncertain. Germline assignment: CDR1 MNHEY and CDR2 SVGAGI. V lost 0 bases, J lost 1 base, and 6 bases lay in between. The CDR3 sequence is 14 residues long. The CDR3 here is CASSYSRENTEAFF. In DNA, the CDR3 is TGTGCCAGCAGTTACTCGAGAGAGAACACTGAAGCTTTCTTT.

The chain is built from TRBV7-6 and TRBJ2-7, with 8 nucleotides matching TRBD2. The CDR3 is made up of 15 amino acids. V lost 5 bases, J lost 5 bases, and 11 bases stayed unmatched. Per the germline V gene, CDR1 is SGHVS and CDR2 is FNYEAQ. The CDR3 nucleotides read TGTGCCAGCAGCCTCCCCGGGACTAGTTTTAACGAGCAGTACTTC. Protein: CASSLPGTSFNEQYF.

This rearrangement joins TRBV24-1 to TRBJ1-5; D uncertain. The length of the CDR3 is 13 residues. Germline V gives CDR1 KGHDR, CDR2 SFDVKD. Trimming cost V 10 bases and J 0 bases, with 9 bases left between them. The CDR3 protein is CATVRHSNQPQHF. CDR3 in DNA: TGTGCCACTGTCAGGCATAGCAATCAGCCCCAGCATTTT.

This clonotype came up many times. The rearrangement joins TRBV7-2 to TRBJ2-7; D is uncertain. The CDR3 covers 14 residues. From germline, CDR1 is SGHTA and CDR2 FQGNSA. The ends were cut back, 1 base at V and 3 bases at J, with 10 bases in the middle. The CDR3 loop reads CASSLGPVDYEQYF. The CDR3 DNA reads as TGTGCCAGCAGCTTAGGCCCAGTCGACTACGAGCAGTACTTC.